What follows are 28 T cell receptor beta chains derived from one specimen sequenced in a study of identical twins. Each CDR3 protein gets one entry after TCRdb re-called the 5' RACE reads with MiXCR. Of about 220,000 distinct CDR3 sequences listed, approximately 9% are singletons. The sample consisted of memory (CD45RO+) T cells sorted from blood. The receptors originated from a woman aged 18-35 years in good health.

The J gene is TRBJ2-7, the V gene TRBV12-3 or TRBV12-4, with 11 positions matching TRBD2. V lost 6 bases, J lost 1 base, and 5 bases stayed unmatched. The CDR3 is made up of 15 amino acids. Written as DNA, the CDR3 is TGTGCCAGCAGCCTTACTAGCGGGGGATCCTACGAGCAGTACTTC. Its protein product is CASSLTSGGSYEQYF.

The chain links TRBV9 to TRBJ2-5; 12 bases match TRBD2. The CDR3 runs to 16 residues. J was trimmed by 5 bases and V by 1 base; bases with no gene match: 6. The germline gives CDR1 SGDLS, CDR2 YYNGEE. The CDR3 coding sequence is TGTGCCAGCAGCGTATCGGCCGGGACTAGCGGGGAGACCCAGTACTTC. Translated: CASSVSAGTSGETQYF.

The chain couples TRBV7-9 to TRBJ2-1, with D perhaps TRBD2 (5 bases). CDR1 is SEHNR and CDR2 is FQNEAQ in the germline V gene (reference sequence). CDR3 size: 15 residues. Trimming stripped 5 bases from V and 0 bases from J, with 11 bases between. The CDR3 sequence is CASSTRGSSYNEQFF. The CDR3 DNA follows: TGTGCCAGCAGCACCCGAGGGAGCTCCTACAATGAGCAGTTCTTC.

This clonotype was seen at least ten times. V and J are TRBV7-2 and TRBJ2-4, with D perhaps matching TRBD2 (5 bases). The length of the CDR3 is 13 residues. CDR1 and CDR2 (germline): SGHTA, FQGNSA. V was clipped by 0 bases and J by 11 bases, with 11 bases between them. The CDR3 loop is CASSLASNGVQYF. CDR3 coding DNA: TGTGCCAGCAGCTTAGCGTCGAACGGGGTTCAGTACTTC.

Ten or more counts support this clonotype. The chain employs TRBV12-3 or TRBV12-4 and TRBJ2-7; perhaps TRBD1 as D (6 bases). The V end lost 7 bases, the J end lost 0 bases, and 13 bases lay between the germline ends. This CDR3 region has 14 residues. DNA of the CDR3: TGTGCCAGCACAACTTACAGGGACTCCTACGAGCAGTACTTC. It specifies CASTTYRDSYEQYF.

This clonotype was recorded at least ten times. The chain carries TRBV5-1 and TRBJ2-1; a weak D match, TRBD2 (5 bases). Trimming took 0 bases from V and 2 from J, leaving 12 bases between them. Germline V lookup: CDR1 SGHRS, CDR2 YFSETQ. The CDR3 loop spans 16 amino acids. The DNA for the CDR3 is TGCGCCAGCAGCTTGGGGAGGTCCGGGACCTACAATGAGCAGTTCTTC. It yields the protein CASSLGRSGTYNEQFF.

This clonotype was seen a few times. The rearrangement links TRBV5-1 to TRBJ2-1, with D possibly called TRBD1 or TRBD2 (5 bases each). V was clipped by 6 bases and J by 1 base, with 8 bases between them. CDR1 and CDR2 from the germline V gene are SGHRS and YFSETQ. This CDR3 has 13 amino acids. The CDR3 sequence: CASMGVSYNEQFF. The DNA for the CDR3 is TGCGCCAGCATGGGGGTGTCCTACAATGAGCAGTTCTTC.

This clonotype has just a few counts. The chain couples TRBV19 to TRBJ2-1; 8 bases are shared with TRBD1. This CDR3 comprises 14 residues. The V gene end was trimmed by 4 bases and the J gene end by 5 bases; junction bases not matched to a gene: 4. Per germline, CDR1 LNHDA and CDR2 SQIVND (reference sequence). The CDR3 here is CASSRDRSHNEQFF. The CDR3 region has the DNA TGTGCCAGTAGTAGGGACAGGTCCCACAATGAGCAGTTCTTC.

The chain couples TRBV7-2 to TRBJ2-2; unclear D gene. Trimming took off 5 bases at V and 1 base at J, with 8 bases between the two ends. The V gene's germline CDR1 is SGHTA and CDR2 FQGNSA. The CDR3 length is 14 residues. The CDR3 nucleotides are TGTGCCAGCAGCCGATACAGGAACACCGGGGAGCTGTTTTTT. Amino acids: CASSRYRNTGELFF. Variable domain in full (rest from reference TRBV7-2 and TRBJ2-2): GAGVSQSPSNKVTEKGKDVELRCDPISGHTALYWYRQSLGQGLEFLIYFQGNSAPDKSGLPSDRFSAERTGGSVSTLTIQRTQQEDSAVYLCASSRYRNTGELFFGEGSRLTVL.

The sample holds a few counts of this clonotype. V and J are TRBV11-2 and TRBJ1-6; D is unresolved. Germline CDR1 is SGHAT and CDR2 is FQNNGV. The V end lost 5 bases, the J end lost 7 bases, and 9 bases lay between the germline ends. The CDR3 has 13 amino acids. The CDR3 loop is CASSMTGNSPLHF. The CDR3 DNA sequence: TGTGCCAGCAGCATGACTGGGAATTCACCCCTCCACTTT.

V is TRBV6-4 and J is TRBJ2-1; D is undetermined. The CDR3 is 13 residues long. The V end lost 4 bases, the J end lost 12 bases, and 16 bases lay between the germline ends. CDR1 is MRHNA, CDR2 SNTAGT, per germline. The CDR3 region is CASSGTGSRRQFF. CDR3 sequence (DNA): TGTGCCAGCAGTGGAACGGGCTCCCGGCGGCAGTTCTTC.

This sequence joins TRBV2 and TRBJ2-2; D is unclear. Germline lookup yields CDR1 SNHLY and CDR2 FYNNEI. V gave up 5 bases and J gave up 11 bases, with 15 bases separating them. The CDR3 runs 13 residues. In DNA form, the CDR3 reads TGTGCCAGCAGTAACCAGTTTATTCGAGAGCTGTTTTTT. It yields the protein CASSNQFIRELFF. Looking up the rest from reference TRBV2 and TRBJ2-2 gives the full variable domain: EPEVTQTPSHQVTQMGQEVILRCVPISNHLYFYWYRQILGQKVEFLVSFYNNEISEKSEIFDDQFSVERPDGSNFTLKIRSTKLEDSAMYFCASSNQFIRELFFGEGSRLTVL.

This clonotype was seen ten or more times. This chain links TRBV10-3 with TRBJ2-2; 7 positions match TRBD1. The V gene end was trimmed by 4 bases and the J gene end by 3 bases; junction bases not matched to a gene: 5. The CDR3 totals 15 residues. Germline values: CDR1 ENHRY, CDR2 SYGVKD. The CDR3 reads CAISGLGQDTGELFF. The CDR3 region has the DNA TGTGCCATCAGTGGGCTTGGACAGGACACCGGGGAGCTGTTTTTT.

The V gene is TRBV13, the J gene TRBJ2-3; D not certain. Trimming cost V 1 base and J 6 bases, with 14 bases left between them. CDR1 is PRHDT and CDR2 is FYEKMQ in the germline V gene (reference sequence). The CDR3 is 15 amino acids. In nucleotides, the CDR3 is TGTGCCAGCAGCTTAGACGGCGGCAGGTCTGATACGCAGTATTTT. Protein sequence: CASSLDGGRSDTQYF.

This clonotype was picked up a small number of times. The CDR3: CAIRRESNTEAFF. CDR3 DNA: TGTGCCATCAGGCGGGAGTCGAACACTGAAGCTTTCTTT. J is TRBJ1-1 and V is TRBV10-3; D gene unclear. There are 13 residues in the CDR3. Trimming removed 6 bases from V and 1 base from J, with 9 bases in between. Looked up from germline, CDR1 is ENHRY and CDR2 is SYGVKD.

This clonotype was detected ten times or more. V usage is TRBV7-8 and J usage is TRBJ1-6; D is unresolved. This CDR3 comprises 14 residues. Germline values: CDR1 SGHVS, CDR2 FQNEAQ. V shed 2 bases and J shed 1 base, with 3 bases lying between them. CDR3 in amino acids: CASSLTSYNSPLHF. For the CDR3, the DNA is TGTGCCAGCAGCTTAACATCCTATAATTCACCCCTCCACTTT.

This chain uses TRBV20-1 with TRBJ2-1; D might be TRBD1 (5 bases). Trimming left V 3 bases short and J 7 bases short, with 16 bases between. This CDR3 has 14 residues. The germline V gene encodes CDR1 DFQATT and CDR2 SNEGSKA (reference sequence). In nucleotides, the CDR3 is TGCAGTGCTAGGACGGCAGGGATAGGTAATGAGCAGTTCTTC. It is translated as CSARTAGIGNEQFF.

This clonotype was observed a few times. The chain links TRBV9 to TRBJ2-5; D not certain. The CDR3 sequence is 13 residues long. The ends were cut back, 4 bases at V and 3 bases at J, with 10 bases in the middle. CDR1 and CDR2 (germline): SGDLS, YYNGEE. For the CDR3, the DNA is TGTGCCAGCAGCCTCCGGGTGAAAGAGACCCAGTACTTC. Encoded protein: CASSLRVKETQYF.

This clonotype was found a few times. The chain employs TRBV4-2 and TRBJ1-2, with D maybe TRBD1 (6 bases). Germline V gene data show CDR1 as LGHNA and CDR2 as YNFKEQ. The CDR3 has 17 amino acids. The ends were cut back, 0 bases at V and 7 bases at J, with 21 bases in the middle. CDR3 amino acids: CASSQDGGGRTVAGYTF. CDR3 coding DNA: TGTGCCAGCAGCCAAGATGGCGGAGGTAGGACAGTGGCTGGCTACACCTTC.

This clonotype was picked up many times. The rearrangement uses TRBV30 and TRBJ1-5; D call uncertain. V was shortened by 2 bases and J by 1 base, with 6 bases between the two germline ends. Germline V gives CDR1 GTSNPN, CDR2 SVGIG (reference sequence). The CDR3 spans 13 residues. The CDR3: CAWSRQSNQPQHF. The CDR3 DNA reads TGTGCCTGGAGTCGTCAGAGCAATCAGCCCCAGCATTTT.

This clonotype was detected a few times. Here the CDR3 reads CASSQWGNTEAFF. The CDR3 DNA is TGTGCCAGCAGCCAATGGGGGAACACTGAAGCTTTCTTT. The gene calls are TRBV11-2 and TRBJ1-1; D is ambiguous. Trimming removed 5 bases at V and 1 base at J, with 8 bases between. Per the germline V gene, CDR1 is SGHAT and CDR2 is FQNNGV. The CDR3 runs 13 residues. The variable domain in full, completed from reference TRBV11-2 and TRBJ1-1, reads EAGVAQSPRYKIIEKRQSVAFWCNPISGHATLYWYQQILGQGPKLLIQFQNNGVVDDSQLPKDRFSAERLKGVDSTLKIQPAKLEDSAVYLCASSQWGNTEAFFGQGTRLTVV.

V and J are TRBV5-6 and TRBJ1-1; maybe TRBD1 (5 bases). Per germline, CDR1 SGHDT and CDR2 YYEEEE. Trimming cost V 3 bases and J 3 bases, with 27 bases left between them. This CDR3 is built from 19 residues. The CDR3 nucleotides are TGTGCCAGCAGCTCAGACTTTCCTTCAGGGTTAAGGACGGACACTGAAGCTTTCTTT. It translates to CASSSDFPSGLRTDTEAFF. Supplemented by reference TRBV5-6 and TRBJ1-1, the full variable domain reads DAGVTQSPTHLIKTRGQQVTLRCSPKSGHDTVSWYQQALGQGPQFIFQYYEEEERQRGNFPDRFSGHQFPNYSSELNVNALLLGDSALYLCASSSDFPSGLRTDTEAFFGQGTRLTVV.

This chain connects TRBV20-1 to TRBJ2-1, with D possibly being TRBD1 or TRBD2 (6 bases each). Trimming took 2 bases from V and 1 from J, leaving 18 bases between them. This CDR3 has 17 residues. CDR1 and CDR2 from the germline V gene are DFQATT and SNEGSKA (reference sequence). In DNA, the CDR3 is TGCAGTGCTAGATCCCCGGAGGGGGATCCTTCCTACAATGAGCAGTTCTTC. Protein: CSARSPEGDPSYNEQFF.

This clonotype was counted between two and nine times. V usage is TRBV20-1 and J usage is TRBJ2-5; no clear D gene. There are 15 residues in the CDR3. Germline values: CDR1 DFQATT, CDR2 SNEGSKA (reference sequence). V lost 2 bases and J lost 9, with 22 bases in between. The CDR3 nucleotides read TGCAGTGCTAGACCCCCCGGAGCGTACGGATTGGCCCAGTACTTC. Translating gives CSARPPGAYGLAQYF.

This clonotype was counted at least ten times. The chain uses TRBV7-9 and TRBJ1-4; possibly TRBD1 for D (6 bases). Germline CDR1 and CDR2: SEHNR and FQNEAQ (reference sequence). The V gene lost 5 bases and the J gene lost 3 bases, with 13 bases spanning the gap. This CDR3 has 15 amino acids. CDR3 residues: CASSTYRVSNEKLFF. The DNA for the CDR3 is TGTGCCAGCAGCACCTACAGGGTTTCTAATGAAAAACTGTTTTTT.

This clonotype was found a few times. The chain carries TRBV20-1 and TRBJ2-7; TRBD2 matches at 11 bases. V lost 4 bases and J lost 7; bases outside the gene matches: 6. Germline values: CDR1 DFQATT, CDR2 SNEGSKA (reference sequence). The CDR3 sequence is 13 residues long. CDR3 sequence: CSANSGRADEQYF. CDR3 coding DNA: TGCAGTGCTAATAGCGGGAGGGCCGATGAGCAGTACTTC.

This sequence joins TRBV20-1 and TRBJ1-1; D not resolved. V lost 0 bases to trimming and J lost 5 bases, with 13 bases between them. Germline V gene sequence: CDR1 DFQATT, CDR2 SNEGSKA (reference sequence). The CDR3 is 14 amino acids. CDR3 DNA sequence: TGCAGTGCTAGAGATAACACCCGAAGTACTGAAGCTTTCTTT. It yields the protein CSARDNTRSTEAFF.

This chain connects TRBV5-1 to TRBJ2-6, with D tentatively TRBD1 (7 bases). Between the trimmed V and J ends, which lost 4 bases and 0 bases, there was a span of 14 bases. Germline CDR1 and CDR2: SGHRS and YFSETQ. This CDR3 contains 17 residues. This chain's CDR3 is CASSRRDSSSGANVLTF. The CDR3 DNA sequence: TGCGCCAGCAGCCGGAGGGACAGCTCCTCTGGGGCCAACGTCCTGACTTTC.